This entry is about one T cell receptor beta chain. This clone has just a few counts. What antigen it recognizes has not been identified. Base qualities are not provided; no much larger clone lies one nucleotide away. A single peripheral blood draw of around 0.11 L on average was collected from each donor into heparinised tubes. Using a panel that included CD45RO, CCR7, CD25, CD127, CD95 and CD27, naive, central memory, regulatory and stem cell-like memory CD4+ T cells were sorted on a BD FACSAria II. Purity was above 95% for every sorted population. PBMCs were separated immediately by Lymphoprep density gradient centrifugation and were stained directly, without being cultured. So that batch effects would be minimized, each experiment stained and sorted samples in pairs, pairing one healthy donor with one patient. This record comes from a study of beta chain features in type 1 diabetes (dated by TCRdb to about 2018). Regarding the research as a whole: No differences in mean age, gender distribution, total cell number or subset yield were found between patients and healthy donors. The study compared TCRB repertoires of sorted circulating CD4+ T cell subsets between recently diagnosed type 1 diabetes patients and matched healthy donors. Across all samples, 107,917,701 sorted cells were examined, and cell number per subset correlated strongly with RNA yield. Regulatory and stem cell-like memory subsets were obtained from only 8 patients and roughly 8 healthy donors, while naive and central memory subsets were obtained from all 28 donors.

Trimming leaves V shorter by 5 bases and J shorter by 5 bases, with the junction holding 19 bases beyond the gene matches. Via the germline V gene, CDR1 is MDHEN and CDR2 SYDVKM. There are 19 amino acids in the CDR3, from cysteine to phenylalanine inclusive. Just the 57-base CDR3 DNA is kept, in frame starting at base 1. Results the study describes overall, beyond this receptor: Naive, central memory and regulatory TCRB repertoires appeared to be more alike among patients than among healthy donors. In all four CD4+ subsets, TCRB CDR3 length was moderately but significantly shorter in type 1 diabetes patients. PCR may preferentially amplify shorter templates, but because patient and control samples were amplified and corrected together, any resulting skew would affect both groups equally. At VDJ recombination sites, patients with type 1 diabetes made fewer insertions and deleted more nucleotides, a pattern implying thymic rearrangement abnormalities. Because cDNA was sequenced instead of genomic DNA, activated cells with high expression could be over-represented, although the groups did not differ in activation or CD3 levels. HLA sub-analyses involved small numbers of individuals, so any influence of HLA type on TCRB rearrangement remained unresolved.

The High Capacity cDNA Reverse Transcription Kit was used to reverse transcribe all of the isolated RNA, meaning that expressed TCRB transcripts were what got sequenced. Deep immunoSEQ sequencing was applied to naive, central memory and regulatory T cell samples, giving an average of about 3.57 million total reads per sample. After sorted cells were lysed in RLT buffer, RNA was extracted with DNase-treated RNeasy Micro or Mini kits, with the choice depending on cell number. To prevent cross-contamination, each cell subset was processed individually, whereas patient and healthy donor samples were processed jointly. Using the immunoSEQ multiplex PCR, TCRB sequences were amplified from cDNA into 87-bp fragments spanning the CDR3 region. The amplicons were sequenced using the Illumina HiSeq platform. Regarding the original processing steps: PCR bias was computationally corrected using synthetic template baselines, reads within Hamming distance 2 were collapsed, and singletons that could not be merged were discarded. Reads were aligned against IMGT to assign V, D and J genes, CDR3 length and insertions or deletions at six rearrangement sites. Within each subset, clonotype counts were normalized to sorted cell number, and only after that were true diversity and Gini coefficients computed with the tcR R package. The overlap coefficient, calculated on TCRB nucleotide sequences, was used to quantify repertoire sharing. Out-of-frame TCRB sequences from naive cells were analyzed as a proxy for the pre-selection repertoire. TCRdb mirrors the immuneACCESS table, restricted to in-frame sequences. Some clones are absent from its copies; in checked studies, under half trace to an unresolved V gene, and the reason for the others is unknown. The DNA was the basis for D and trimming; V, J and clone size are from that table. A total of about 620,000 clones appear in this sample, less than 20% of them only once. The biggest ten clones account for 0.093% of the sample.

Sample: naive CD4+ T cells from blood. The sample's cell subset or site label is to be understood as: true naive CD4+ T cells. The sequence joins TRBV28 to TRBJ2-5, with 11 bases matching TRBD2. This receptor was obtained from a man in his late teens or twenties in good health. The CDR3 protein is CASSPRSYGASGRRETQYF. The DNA reads as follows: TGTGCCAGCAGTCCTAGATCCTATGGGGCTAGCGGGAGGAGGGAGACCCAGTACTTC.